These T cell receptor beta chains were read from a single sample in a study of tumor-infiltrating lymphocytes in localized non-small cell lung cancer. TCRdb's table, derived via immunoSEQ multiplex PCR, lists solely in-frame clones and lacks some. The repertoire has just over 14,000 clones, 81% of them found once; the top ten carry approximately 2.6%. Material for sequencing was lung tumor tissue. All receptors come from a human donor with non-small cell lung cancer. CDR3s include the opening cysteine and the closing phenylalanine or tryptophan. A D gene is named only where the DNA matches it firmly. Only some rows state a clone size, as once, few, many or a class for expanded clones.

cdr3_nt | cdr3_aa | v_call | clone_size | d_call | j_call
TGTGCCAGCGCGACCCAGCGAGGGCAGCCCCAGCATTTT | CASATQRGQPQHF | TRBV2 | . | . | TRBJ1-5
TGCAGCGTTGTCCTAAAGAGGGGGACTTCTGGGTATGGCTACACCTTC | CSVVLKRGTSGYGYTF | TRBV29-1 | once | . | TRBJ1-2
TGTGCCACCAGCCTAGCGGGAGATCATAGAGATACGCAGTATTTT | CATSLAGDHRDTQYF | TRBV15 | few | TRBD2 | TRBJ2-3
TGCGCCAGCAGCCAAGCGTACCTAGGGGAGTCCCTAGCCAAAAACATTCAGTACTTC | CASSQAYLGESLAKNIQYF | TRBV4-1 | . | . | TRBJ2-4
TGTGCCAGCAGCCTACCGGTCGCCCCTGGGGAGCAGTACTTC | CASSLPVAPGEQYF | TRBV5-6 | . | . | TRBJ2-7
TGTGCCAGCAGCTTGGGCTTTCTGAGCACTGAAGCTTTCTTT | CASSLGFLSTEAFF | TRBV7-3 | few | . | TRBJ1-1
TGCGCCAGCAGCTTGGCCCAAACCAACACTGAAGCTTTCTTT | CASSLAQTNTEAFF | TRBV5-1 | . | . | TRBJ1-1
TGTGCCAGCAGCAAGGGGCCTGACAATGAGCAGTTCTTC | CASSKGPDNEQFF | TRBV9 | few | . | TRBJ2-1
TGTGCCAGCAGCCGCGGACTAGACACAGATACGCAGTATTTT | CASSRGLDTDTQYF | TRBV13 | . | TRBD2 | TRBJ2-3
TGTGCCAGCTCACAAGGACAGGGTGGCGGCTACACCTTC | CASSQGQGGGYTF | TRBV18 | . | TRBD1 | TRBJ1-2
TGTGCCAGCAGCGCCCGGACAGATACGCAGTATTTT | CASSARTDTQYF | TRBV13 | . | . | TRBJ2-3
TGTGCCAGCAGCTTTAGCAGCACAGATACGCAGTATTTT | CASSFSSTDTQYF | TRBV5-4 | once | . | TRBJ2-3
TGTGCCAGTAGTATTGTGGGACAGGTTTACACTGAAGCTTTCTTT | CASSIVGQVYTEAFF | TRBV19 | . | TRBD1 | TRBJ1-1
TGTGCCAGCAGCCCGGGCGGAAAGACCCAGTACTTC | CASSPGGKTQYF | TRBV7-9 | . | . | TRBJ2-5
TGTGCCAGCAGCCAACACAGGGTAGGAGCTTTCTTT | CASSQHRVGAFF | TRBV14 | . | . | TRBJ1-1
TGTGCCAGCAGCCTAAGAGAGGGGCTAGCGGGGACTACTAGATACGAGCAGTACTTC | CASSLREGLAGTTRYEQYF | TRBV4-2 | once | TRBD2 | TRBJ2-7
TGCGCCAGCAGTCAGGAGCCTCCCCCTAACTATGGCTACACCTTC | CASSQEPPPNYGYTF | TRBV23-1 | . | . | TRBJ1-2
TGTGCCACCAGCAGAGATCCTCAGGGACGCGGCAATCAGCCCCAGCATTTT | CATSRDPQGRGNQPQHF | TRBV15 | . | . | TRBJ1-5
TGTGCCAGCAGCTTTGATAACTATGGCTACACCTTC | CASSFDNYGYTF | TRBV5-4 | . | . | TRBJ1-2
TGTGCCAGCAGTTACAGGGTCAACACCGGGGAGCTGTTTTTT | CASSYRVNTGELFF | TRBV6-5 | . | . | TRBJ2-2
TGTGCTAGTGGTAAGGACAGTAGCAATCAGCCCCAGCATTTT | CASGKDSSNQPQHF | TRBV12-5 | . | . | TRBJ1-5
TGTGCCAGCAGTTACAAGAACGGCAAAAACATTCAGTACTTC | CASSYKNGKNIQYF | TRBV6-6 | . | . | TRBJ2-4
TGTGCCATCAGCCTGGACAGGGGAACTCAGCCCCAGCATTTT | CAISLDRGTQPQHF | TRBV10-3 | . | TRBD1 | TRBJ1-5
TGTGCCAGCAGCGTAGACGGTAGGCCAGAGACCCAGTACTTC | CASSVDGRPETQYF | TRBV9 | few | . | TRBJ2-5
TGTGCCAGTAGTATAGTCGGACAGACCTACGAGCAGTACTTC | CASSIVGQTYEQYF | TRBV19 | . | . | TRBJ2-7
TGTGCCAGCAGTCCAGAATACGAGCAGTACTTC | CASSPEYEQYF | TRBV2 | . | . | TRBJ2-7
TGTGCCAGCAGCTTAGGGGGGAAACACTATGGCTACACCTTC | CASSLGGKHYGYTF | TRBV7-8 | few | . | TRBJ1-2
TGTGCCAGCAGCTTAATGGGACAGGGAAACAATGAGCAGTTCTTC | CASSLMGQGNNEQFF | TRBV7-8 | . | TRBD1 | TRBJ2-1
TGTGCCAGTAGTATCATGGCTGGTAATCAGCCCCAGCATTTT | CASSIMAGNQPQHF | TRBV19 | . | . | TRBJ1-5
TGTGCCAGTAGTCCCGTGGGGGGATTAAGTCAGCCCCAGCATTTT | CASSPVGGLSQPQHF | TRBV19 | . | . | TRBJ1-5
TGTGCCAGCAGCTTAGGGACAGGGACTGGGGCCAACGTCCTGACTTTC | CASSLGTGTGANVLTF | TRBV11-3 | . | TRBD1 | TRBJ2-6
TGTGCCAGCAGCCCGTTCGGCCCCCCATCGAATACGCAGTATTTT | CASSPFGPPSNTQYF | TRBV6-4 | . | . | TRBJ2-3
TGCAGCGTTGGGTTACGACTAGCGAGCTACAATGAGCAGTTCTTC | CSVGLRLASYNEQFF | TRBV29-1 | . | TRBD2 | TRBJ2-1
TGTGCCAGCAGCTTAGTTGGGACAGTGAACACTGAAGCTTTCTTT | CASSLVGTVNTEAFF | TRBV7-8 | . | TRBD1 | TRBJ1-1
TGTGCCAGCAGCTTAGGACAGGGCTATGGCTACACCTTC | CASSLGQGYGYTF | TRBV13 | . | . | TRBJ1-2
TGTGCCAGCAGTGAGCGGGACAGGGTTATCCAAGAGACCCAGTACTTC | CASSERDRVIQETQYF | TRBV6-1 | . | TRBD1 | TRBJ2-5
TGTGCCAGCAGCTTATACAGTGTGCGGGGCACCGGGGAGCTGTTTTTT | CASSLYSVRGTGELFF | TRBV7-2 | . | . | TRBJ2-2
TGTGCCAGCAGCTTAGGGGCTGGAATCTCTGGGGCCAACGTCCTGACTTTC | CASSLGAGISGANVLTF | TRBV7-3 | . | . | TRBJ2-6
TGTGCCAGCAGAACCCGGGACTCCTGGAATGAAAAACTGTTTTTT | CASRTRDSWNEKLFF | TRBV5-5 | . | . | TRBJ1-4
TGTGCCAGCAGCCCCTTAGCCTTTGGTAATGAGCAGTTCTTC | CASSPLAFGNEQFF | TRBV6-5 | . | . | TRBJ2-1
TGTGCCAGCAGCAAAGCCGGGACTAGCGGTAACATTCAGTACTTC | CASSKAGTSGNIQYF | TRBV21-1 | . | . | TRBJ2-4
TGTGCCAGCAGCGGAGGGACTAGCGGGAGGAACCTGTTTTTT | CASSGGTSGRNLFF | TRBV5-6 | . | TRBD2 | TRBJ2-2
TGTGCCAGCAGCTTAGACGGGAACATTCAGTACTTC | CASSLDGNIQYF | TRBV7-6 | . | . | TRBJ2-4